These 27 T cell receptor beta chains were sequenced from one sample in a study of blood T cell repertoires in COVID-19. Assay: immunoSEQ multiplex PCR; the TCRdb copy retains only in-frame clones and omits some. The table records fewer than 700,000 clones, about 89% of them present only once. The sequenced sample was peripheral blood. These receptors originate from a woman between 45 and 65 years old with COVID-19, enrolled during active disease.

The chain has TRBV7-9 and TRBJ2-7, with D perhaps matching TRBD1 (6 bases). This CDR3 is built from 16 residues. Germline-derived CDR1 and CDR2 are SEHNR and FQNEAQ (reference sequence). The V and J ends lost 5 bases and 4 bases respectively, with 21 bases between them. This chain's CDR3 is CASSGLGNRAEYEQYF. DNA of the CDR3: TGTGCCAGCAGCGGCTTAGGGAACAGGGCGGAGTACGAGCAGTACTTC.

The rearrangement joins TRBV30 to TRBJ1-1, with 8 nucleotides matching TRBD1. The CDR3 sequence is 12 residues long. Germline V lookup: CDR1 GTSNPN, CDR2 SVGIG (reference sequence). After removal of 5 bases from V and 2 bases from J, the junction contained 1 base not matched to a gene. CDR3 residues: CAWGTGNTEAFF. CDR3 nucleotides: TGTGCCTGGGGGACAGGAAACACTGAAGCTTTCTTT.

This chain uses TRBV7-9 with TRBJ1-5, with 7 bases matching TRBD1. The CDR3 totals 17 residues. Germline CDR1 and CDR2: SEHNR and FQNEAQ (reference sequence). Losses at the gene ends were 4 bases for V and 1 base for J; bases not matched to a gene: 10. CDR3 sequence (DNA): TGTGCCAGCAGCTCTCTTGACAGGGAAGGAAGCAATCAGCCCCAGCATTTT. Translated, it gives CASSSLDREGSNQPQHF.

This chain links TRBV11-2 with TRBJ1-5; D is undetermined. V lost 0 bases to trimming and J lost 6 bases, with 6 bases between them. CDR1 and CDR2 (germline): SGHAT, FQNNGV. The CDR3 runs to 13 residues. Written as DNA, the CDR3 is TGTGCCAGCAGCTTAGAGGGCAGTCAGCCCCAGCATTTT. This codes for CASSLEGSQPQHF. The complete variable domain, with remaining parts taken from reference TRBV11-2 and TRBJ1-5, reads EAGVAQSPRYKIIEKRQSVAFWCNPISGHATLYWYQQILGQGPKLLIQFQNNGVVDDSQLPKDRFSAERLKGVDSTLKIQPAKLEDSAVYLCASSLEGSQPQHFGDGTRLSIL.

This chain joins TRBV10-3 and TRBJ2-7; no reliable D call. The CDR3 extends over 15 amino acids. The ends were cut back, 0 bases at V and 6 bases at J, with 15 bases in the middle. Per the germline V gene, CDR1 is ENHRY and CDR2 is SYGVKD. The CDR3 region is CAISESGPTSLEQYF. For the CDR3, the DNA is TGTGCCATCAGTGAGTCGGGCCCCACCTCCCTCGAGCAGTACTTC.

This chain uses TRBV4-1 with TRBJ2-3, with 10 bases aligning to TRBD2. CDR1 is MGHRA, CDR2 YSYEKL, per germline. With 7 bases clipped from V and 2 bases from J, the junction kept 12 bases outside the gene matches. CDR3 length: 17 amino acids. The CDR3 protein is CASTSGGGSKITDTQYF. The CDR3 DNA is TGCGCCAGCACAAGCGGGGGGGGCTCCAAGATCACAGATACGCAGTATTTT.

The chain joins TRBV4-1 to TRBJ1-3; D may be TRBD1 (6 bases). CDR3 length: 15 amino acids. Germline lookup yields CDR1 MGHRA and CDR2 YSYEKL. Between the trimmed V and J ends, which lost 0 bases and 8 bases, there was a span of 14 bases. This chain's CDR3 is CASSQDHRAADTIYF. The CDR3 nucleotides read TGCGCCAGCAGCCAAGATCACAGGGCCGCCGACACCATATATTTT.

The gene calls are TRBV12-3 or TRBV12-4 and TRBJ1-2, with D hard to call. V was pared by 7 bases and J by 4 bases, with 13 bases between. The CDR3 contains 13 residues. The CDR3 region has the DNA TGTGCCAGCACGGCCGAGGGCTTCTATGGCTACACCTTC. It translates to CASTAEGFYGYTF.

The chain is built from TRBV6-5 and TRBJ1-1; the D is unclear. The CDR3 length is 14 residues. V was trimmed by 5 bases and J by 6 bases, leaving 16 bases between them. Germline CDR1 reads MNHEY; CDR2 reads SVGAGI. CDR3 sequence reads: CASSLRRDQAEAFF. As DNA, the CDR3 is TGTGCCAGCAGTCTTCGCCGGGATCAGGCTGAAGCTTTCTTT.

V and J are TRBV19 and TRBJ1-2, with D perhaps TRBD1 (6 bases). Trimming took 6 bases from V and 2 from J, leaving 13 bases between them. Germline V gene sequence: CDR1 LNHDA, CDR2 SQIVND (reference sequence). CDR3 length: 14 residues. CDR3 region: CASSPLDSNYGYTF. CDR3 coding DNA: TGTGCCAGTAGCCCCCTGGACAGCAACTATGGCTACACCTTC.

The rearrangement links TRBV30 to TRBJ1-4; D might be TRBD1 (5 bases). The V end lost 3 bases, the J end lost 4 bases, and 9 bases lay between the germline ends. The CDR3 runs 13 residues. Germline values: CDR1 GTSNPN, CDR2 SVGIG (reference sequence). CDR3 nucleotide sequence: TGTGCCTGGAGGCCAGGGAATAATGAAAAACTGTTTTTT. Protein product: CAWRPGNNEKLFF.

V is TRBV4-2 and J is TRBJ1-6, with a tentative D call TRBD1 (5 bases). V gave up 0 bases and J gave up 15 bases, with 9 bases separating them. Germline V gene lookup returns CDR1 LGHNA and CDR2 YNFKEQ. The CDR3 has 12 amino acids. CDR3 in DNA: TGTGCCAGCAGCCAAGATCGGGGGGTCCTCCACTTT. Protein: CASSQDRGVLHF.

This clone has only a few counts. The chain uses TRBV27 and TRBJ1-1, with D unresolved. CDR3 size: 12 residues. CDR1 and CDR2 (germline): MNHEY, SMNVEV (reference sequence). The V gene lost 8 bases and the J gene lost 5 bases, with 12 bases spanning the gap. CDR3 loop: CASGRKETEAFF. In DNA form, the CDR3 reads TGTGCCAGCGGGAGAAAAGAAACTGAAGCTTTCTTT.

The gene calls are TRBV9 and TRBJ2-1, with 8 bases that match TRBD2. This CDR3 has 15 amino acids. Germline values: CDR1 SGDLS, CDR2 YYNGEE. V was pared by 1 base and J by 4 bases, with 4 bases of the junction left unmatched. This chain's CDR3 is CASSVISGGYNEQFF. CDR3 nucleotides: TGTGCCAGCAGCGTAATAAGCGGGGGTTACAATGAGCAGTTCTTC.

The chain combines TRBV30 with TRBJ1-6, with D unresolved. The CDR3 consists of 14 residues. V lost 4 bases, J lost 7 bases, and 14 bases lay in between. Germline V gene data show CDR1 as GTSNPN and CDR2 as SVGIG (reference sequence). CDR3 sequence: CAWTPEGFNSPLHF. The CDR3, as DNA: TGTGCCTGGACTCCGGAGGGATTCAATTCACCCCTCCACTTT.

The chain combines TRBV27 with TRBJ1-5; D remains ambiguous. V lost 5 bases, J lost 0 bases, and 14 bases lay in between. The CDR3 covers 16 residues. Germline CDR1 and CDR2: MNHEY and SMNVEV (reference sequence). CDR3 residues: CASSPSFTVSNQPQHF. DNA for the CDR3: TGTGCCAGCAGTCCATCCTTTACAGTTAGCAATCAGCCCCAGCATTTT.

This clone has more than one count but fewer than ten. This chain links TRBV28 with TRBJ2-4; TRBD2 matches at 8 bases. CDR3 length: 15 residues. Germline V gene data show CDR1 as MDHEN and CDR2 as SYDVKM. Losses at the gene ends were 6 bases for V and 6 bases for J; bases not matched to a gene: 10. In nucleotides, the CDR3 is TGTGCCAGCAGGTCTCCGGGGGGGCCGGGAAACATTCAGTACTTC. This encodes CASRSPGGPGNIQYF.

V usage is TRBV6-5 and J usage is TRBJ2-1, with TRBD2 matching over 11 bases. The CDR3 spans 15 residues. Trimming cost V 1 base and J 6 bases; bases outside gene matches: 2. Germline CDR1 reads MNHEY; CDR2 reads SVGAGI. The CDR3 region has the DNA TGTGCCAGCAGTTACTTTCTAGCGGGGGGCAATGAGCAGTTCTTC. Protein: CASSYFLAGGNEQFF.

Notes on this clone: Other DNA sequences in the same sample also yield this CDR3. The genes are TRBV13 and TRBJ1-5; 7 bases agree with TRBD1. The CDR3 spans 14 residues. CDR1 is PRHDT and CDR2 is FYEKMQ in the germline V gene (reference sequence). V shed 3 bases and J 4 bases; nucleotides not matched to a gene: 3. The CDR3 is CASSFRQGNQPQHF. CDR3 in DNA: TGTGCCAGCAGCTTTAGACAGGGTAATCAGCCCCAGCATTTT.

CDR3 protein: CAISEGTSSYEQYF. CDR3 DNA sequence: TGTGCCATCAGTGAGGGGACATCCTCCTACGAGCAGTACTTC. The V call is TRBV10-3, the J call TRBJ2-7; TRBD1 might be the D (6 bases). The germline gives CDR1 ENHRY, CDR2 SYGVKD. With 2 bases removed from V and 0 bases from J, the gap between germline ends came to 8 bases. The CDR3 covers 14 residues.

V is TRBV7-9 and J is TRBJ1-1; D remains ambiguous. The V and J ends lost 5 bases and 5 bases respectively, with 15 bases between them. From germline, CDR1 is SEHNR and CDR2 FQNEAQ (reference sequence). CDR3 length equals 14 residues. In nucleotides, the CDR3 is TGTGCCAGCAGCCAAAGTTTAGTATGGACTGAAGCTTTCTTT. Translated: CASSQSLVWTEAFF.

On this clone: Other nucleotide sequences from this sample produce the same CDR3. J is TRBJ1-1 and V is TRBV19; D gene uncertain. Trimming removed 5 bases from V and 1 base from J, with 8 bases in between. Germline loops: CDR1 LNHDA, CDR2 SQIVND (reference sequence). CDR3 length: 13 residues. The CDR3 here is CASSSTANTEAFF. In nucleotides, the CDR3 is TGTGCCAGTAGTTCGACTGCGAACACTGAAGCTTTCTTT. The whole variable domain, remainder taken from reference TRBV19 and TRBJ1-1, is DGGITQSPKYLFRKEGQNVTLSCEQNLNHDAMYWYRQDPGQGLRLIYYSQIVNDFQKGDIAEGYSVSREKKESFPLTVTSAQKNPTAFYLCASSSTANTEAFFGQGTRLTVV.

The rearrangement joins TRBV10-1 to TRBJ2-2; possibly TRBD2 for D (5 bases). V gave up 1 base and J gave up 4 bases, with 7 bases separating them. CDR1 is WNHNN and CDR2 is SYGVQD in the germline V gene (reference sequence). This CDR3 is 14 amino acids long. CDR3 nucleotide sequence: TGCGCCAGCAGTGAGTTAGGGAGCACCGGGGAGCTGTTTTTT. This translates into CASSELGSTGELFF.

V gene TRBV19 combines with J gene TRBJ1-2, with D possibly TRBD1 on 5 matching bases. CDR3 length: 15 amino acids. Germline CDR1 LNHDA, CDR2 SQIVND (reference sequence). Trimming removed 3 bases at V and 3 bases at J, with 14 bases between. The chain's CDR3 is CASSIHSGRYYGYTF. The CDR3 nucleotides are TGTGCCAGTAGTATCCATTCAGGGCGCTACTATGGCTACACCTTC.

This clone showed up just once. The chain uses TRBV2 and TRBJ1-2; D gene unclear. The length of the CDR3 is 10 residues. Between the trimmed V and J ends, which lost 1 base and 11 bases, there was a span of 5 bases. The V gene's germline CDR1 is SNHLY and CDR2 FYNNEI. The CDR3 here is CASSEGRYTF. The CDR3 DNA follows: TGTGCCAGCAGTGAAGGTAGATACACCTTC. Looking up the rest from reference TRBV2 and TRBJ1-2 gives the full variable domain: EPEVTQTPSHQVTQMGQEVILRCVPISNHLYFYWYRQILGQKVEFLVSFYNNEISEKSEIFDDQFSVERPDGSNFTLKIRSTKLEDSAMYFCASSEGRYTFGSGTRLTVV.

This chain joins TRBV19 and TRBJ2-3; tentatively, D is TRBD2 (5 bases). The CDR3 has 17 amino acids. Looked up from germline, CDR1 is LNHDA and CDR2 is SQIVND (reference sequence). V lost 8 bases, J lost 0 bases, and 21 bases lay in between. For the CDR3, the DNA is TGTGCCAGTGGTAGCCTTTCTCTAGCTTCTAGCACAGATACGCAGTATTTT. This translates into CASGSLSLASSTDTQYF.

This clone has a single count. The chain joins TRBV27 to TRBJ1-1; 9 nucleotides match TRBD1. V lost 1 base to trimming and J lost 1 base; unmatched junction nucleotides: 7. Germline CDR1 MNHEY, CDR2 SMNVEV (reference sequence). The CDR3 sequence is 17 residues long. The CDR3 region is CASSLYGTGRGNTEAFF. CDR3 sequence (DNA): TGTGCCAGCAGTTTATACGGGACAGGGAGGGGGAACACTGAAGCTTTCTTT.